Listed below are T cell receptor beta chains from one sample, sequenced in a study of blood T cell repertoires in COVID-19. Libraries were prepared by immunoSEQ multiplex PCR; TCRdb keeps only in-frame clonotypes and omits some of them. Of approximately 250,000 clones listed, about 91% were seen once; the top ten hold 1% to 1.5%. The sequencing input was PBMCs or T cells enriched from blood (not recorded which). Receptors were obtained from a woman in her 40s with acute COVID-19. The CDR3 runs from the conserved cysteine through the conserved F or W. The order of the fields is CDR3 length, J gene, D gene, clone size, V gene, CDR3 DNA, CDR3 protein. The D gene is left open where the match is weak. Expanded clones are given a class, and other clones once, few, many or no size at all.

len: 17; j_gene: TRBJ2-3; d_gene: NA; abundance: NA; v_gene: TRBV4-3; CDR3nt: TGCGCCAGCAGCCAGGCTCAGTCTGGGGCGAGCACAGATACGCAGTATTTT; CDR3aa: CASSQAQSGASTDTQYF
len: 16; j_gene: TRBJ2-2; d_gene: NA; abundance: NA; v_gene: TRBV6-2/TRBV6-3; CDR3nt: TGTGCCAGCAGTTACCTCGGGCAGGGAAACACCGGGGAGCTGTTTTTT; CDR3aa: CASSYLGQGNTGELFF
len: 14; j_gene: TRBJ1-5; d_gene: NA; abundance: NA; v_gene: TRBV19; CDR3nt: TGTGCCAGTAGTATAGACAGAGGAAATCAGCCCCAGCATTTT; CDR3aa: CASSIDRGNQPQHF
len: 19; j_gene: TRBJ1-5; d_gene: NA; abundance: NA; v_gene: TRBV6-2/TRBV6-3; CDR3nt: TGTGCCAGCAGTTACTTCGGACGGACAGAAGGGTCGGGCAATCAGCCCCAGCATTTT; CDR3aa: CASSYFGRTEGSGNQPQHF
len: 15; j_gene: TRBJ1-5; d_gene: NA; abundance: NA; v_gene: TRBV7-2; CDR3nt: TGTGCCAGCAGCCGTATAGGTACAGGGAATCAGCCCCAGCATTTT; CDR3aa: CASSRIGTGNQPQHF
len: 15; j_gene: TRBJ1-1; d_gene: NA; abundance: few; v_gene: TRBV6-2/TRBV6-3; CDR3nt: TGTGCCAGCAGTTATCGGGGTGTCTGGGGCACTGAAGCTTTCTTT; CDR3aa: CASSYRGVWGTEAFF
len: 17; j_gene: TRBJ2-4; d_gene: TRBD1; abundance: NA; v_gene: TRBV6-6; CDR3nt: TGTGCCAGCAGTCGATGGACAGGGGCCGTAGCCAAAAACATTCAGTACTTC; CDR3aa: CASSRWTGAVAKNIQYF
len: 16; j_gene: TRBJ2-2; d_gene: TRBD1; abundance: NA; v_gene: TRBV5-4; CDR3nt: TGTGCCAGCACCAAAAGACAGGGGCTTACCACCGGGGAGCTGTTTTTT; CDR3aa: CASTKRQGLTTGELFF
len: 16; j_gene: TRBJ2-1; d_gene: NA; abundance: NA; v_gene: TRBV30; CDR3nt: TGTGCCTGGATCGTTTCAAGCGGGCGATATTACAATGAGCAGTTCTTC; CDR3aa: CAWIVSSGRYYNEQFF
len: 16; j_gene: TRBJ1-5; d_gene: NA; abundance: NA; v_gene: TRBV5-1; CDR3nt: TGCGCCAGCAGCTTGGGGCCCGGGTATAGCAATCAGCCCCAGCATTTT; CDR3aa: CASSLGPGYSNQPQHF
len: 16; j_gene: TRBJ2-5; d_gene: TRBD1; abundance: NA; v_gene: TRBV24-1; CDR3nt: TGTGCCACCAGTGGTGGGACAGGCTTGTCGCAAGAGACCCAGTACTTC; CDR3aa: CATSGGTGLSQETQYF
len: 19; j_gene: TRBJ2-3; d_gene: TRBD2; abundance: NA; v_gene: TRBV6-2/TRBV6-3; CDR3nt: TGTGCCAGCAGTTACTCGAGTAAGGGCCTAGCGGGACCCACAGATACGCAGTATTTT; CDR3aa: CASSYSSKGLAGPTDTQYF
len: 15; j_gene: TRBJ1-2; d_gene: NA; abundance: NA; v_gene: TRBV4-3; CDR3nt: TGCGCCAGCAGCCAAGATAGTCCTCAAGCTTATGGCTACACCTTC; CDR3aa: CASSQDSPQAYGYTF
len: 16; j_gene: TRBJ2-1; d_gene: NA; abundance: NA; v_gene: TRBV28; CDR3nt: TGTGCCAGCAGTTTATTCCAAAGTCCAGGCTACAATGAGCAGTTCTTC; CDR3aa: CASSLFQSPGYNEQFF
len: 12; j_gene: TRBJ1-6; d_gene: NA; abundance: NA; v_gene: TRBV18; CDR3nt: TGTGCCAGCTCAAAAGAGACACCACCCCTCCACTTT; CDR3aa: CASSKETPPLHF
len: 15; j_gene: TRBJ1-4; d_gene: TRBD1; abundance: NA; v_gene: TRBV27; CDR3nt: TGTGCCAGCAGTCCCCGACAGGGGAGGGATGAAAAACTGTTTTTT; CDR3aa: CASSPRQGRDEKLFF
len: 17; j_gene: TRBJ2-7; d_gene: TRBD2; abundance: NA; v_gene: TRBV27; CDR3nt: TGTGCCAGCAGTCGGAGACTAGCGGGGGAGGGGTCCTACGAGCAGTACTTC; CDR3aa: CASSRRLAGEGSYEQYF
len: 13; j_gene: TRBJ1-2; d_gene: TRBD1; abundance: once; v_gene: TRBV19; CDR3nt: TGTGCCACATCTCTGACAGGGGACTATGGCTACACCTTC; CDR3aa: CATSLTGDYGYTF
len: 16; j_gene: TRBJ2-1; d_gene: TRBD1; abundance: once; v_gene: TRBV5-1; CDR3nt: TGCGCCAGCAGCTTGGATGCGGGACAGGGCTACAATGAGCAGTTCTTC; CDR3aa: CASSLDAGQGYNEQFF